This TCR beta chain came from a study of blood T cell repertoires in COVID-19. This CDR3 is built from 15 residues. Between the trimmed V and J ends, which lost 4 bases and 0 bases, there was a span of 12 bases. From germline, CDR1 is SGDLS and CDR2 YYNGEE. In the original workflow: Researchers report that nucleated cell counts were estimated from reference gene primer amplification. Using immunoSEQ multiplex PCR, the repertoire was profiled, and TCRdb retains in-frame clones only, with some absent. The V and J calls and clone size are taken from that table; D and trimming were inferred from the DNA. Among about 70,000 clones, roughly nine tenths were seen once, and the ten largest hold roughly 2.6%.

The chain combines TRBV9 with TRBJ2-3; maybe TRBD2 (5 bases). The clonotype originates from a man aged 50 to 60 with COVID-19, enrolled during active disease. Sequencing was carried out using peripheral blood. The CDR3 here is CASSHGVQSTDTQYF. CDR3 nucleotide sequence: TGTGCCAGCAGCCACGGGGTTCAAAGCACAGATACGCAGTATTTT.